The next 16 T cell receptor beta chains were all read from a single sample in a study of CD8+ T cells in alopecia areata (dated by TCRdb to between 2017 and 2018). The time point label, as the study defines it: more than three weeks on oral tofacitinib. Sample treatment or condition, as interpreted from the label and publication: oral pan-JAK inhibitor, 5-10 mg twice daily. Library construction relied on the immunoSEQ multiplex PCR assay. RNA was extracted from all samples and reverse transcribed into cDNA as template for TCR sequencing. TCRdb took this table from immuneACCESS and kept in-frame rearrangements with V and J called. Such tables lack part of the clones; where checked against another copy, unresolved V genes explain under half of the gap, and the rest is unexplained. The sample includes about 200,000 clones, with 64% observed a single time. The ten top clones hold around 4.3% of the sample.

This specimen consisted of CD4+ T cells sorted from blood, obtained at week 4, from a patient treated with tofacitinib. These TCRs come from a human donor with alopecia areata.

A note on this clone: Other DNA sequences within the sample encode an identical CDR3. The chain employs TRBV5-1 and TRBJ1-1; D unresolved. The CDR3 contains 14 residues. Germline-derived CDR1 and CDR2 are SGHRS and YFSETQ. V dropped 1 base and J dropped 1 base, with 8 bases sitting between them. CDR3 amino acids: CASSLTGGNTEAFF. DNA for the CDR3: TGCGCCAGCAGCTTGACGGGAGGGAACACTGAAGCTTTCTTT. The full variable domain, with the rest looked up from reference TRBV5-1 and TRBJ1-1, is KAGVTQTPRYLIKTRGQQVTLSCSPISGHRSVSWYQQTPGQGLQFLFEYFSETQRNKGNFPGRFSGRQFSNSRSEMNVSTLELGDSALYLCASSLTGGNTEAFFGQGTRLTVV.

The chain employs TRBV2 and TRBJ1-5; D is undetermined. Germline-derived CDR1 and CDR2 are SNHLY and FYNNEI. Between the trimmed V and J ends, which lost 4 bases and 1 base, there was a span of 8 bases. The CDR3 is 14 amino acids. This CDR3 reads CASSGTRSNQPQHF. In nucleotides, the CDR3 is TGTGCCAGCAGTGGAACTAGGAGCAATCAGCCCCAGCATTTT.

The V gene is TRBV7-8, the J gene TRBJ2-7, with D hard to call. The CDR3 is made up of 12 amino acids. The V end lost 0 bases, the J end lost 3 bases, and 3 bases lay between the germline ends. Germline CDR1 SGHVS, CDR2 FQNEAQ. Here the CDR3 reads CASSLALYEQYF. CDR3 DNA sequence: TGTGCCAGCAGCTTAGCCCTCTACGAGCAGTACTTC.

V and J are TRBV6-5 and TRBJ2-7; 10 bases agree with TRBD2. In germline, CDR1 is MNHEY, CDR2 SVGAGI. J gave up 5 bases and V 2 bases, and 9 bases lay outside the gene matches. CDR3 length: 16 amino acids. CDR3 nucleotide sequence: TGTGCCAGCAGTTACCTCTCGGGACTAGCGCCCCACGAGCAGTACTTC. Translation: CASSYLSGLAPHEQYF.

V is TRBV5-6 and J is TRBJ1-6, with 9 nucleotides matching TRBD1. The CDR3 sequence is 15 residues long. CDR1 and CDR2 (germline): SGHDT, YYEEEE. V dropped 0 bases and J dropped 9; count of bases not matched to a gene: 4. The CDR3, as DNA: TGTGCCAGCAGCTTGGGACAGGGGGTAGGTTCACCCCTCCACTTT. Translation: CASSLGQGVGSPLHF.

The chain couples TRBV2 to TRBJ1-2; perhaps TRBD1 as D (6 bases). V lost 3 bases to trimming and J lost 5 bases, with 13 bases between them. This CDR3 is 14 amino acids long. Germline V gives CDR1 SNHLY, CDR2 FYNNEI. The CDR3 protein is CASSEMGQNYGYTF. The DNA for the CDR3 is TGTGCCAGCAGTGAGATGGGACAAAATTATGGCTACACCTTC. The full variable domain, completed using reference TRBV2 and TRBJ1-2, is EPEVTQTPSHQVTQMGQEVILRCVPISNHLYFYWYRQILGQKVEFLVSFYNNEISEKSEIFDDQFSVERPDGSNFTLKIRSTKLEDSAMYFCASSEMGQNYGYTFGSGTRLTVV.

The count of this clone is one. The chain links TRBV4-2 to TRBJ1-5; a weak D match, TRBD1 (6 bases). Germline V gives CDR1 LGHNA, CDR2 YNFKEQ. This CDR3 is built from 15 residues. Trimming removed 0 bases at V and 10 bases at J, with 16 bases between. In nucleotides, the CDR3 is TGTGCCAGCAGCCAAGATGGGACACCAATTCAACCCCAGCATTTT. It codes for CASSQDGTPIQPQHF.

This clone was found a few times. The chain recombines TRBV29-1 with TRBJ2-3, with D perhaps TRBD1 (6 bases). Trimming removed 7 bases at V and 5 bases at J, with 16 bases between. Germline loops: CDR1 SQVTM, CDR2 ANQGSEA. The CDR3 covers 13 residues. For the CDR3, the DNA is TGCAGCGCCGGGGTAGGGGGAAGAGATACGCAGTATTTT. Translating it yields CSAGVGGRDTQYF.

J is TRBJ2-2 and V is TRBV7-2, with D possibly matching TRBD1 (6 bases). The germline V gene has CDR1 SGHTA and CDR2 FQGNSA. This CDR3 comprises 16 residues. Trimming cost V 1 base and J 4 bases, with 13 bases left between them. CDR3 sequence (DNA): TGTGCCAGCAGCTTAGAGGGAACAGGGCTCACCGGGGAGCTGTTTTTT. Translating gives CASSLEGTGLTGELFF.

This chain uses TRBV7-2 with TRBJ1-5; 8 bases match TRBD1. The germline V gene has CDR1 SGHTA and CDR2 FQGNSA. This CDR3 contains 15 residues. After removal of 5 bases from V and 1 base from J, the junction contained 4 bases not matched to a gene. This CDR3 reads CASSLDRVSNQPQHF. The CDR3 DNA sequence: TGTGCCAGCAGCCTGGACAGGGTGAGCAATCAGCCCCAGCATTTT.

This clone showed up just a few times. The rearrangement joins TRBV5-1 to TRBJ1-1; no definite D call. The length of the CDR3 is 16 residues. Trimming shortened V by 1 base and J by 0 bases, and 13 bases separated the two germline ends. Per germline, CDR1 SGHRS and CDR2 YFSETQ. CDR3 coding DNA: TGCGCCAGCAGCTTGCAGCTCGGGTCCATGAACACTGAAGCTTTCTTT. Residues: CASSLQLGSMNTEAFF.

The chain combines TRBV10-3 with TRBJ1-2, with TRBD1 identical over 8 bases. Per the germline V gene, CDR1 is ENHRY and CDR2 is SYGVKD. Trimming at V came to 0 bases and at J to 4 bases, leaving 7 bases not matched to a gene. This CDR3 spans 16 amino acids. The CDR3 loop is CAISESTGTGFYGYTF. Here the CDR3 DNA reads TGTGCCATCAGTGAGTCAACGGGGACAGGCTTCTATGGCTACACCTTC.

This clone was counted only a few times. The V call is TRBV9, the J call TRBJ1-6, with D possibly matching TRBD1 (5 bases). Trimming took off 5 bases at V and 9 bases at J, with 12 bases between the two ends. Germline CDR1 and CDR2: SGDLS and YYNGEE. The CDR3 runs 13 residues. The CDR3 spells CASSRGEGSPLHF. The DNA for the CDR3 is TGTGCCAGCAGTCGGGGGGAGGGTTCACCCCTCCACTTT.

In nucleotides, the CDR3 is TGTGCCAGCAGCCCTCCAGGGACTAGCGGGACGCCTAGCACAGATACGCAGTATTTT. Protein sequence: CASSPPGTSGTPSTDTQYF. The rearrangement joins TRBV11-3 to TRBJ2-3; TRBD2 matches at 13 bases. The junction had 11 bases not matched to a gene; V was cut back by 5 bases and J by 0 bases. Germline CDR1 SGHNT, CDR2 YENEEA. This CDR3 comprises 19 residues.

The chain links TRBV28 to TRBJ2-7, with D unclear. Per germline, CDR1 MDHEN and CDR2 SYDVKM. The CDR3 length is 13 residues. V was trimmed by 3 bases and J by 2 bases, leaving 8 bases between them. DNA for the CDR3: TGTGCCAGCAGTTTCTCGACGGCCTACGAGCAGTACTTC. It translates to CASSFSTAYEQYF.

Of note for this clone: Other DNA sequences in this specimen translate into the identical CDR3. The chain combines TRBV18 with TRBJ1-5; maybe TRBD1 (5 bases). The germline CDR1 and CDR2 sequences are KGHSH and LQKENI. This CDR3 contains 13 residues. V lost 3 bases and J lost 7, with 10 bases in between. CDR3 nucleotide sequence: TGTGCCAGCTCACCCGGGCGGGACCAGCCCCAGCATTTT. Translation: CASSPGRDQPQHF.